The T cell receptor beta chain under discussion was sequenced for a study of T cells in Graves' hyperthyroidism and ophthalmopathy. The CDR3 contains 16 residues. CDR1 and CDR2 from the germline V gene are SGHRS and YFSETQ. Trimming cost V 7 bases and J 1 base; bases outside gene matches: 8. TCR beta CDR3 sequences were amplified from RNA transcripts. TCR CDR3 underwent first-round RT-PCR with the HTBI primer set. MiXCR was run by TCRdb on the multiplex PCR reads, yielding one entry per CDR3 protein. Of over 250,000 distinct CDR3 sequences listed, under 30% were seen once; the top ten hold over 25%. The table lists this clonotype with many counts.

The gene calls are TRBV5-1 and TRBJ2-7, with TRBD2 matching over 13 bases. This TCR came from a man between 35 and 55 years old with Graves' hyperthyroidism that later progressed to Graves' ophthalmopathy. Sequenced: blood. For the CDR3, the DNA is TGCGCCAGCCGTGGACTAGCGGGAGAATTATCCTACGAGCAGTACTTC. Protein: CASRGLAGELSYEQYF.